This TCR beta chain is drawn from a study of blood T cell repertoires in COVID-19 (dated by TCRdb to about 2020). For the wider study: Samples from collaborators originated in the United States, Italy and Spain and spanned both the acute and convalescent phases of COVID-19. Nearly every sample came with metadata listing a de-identified subject ID, COVID-19 status, age in years and sex. Where available, HLA class I and class II types were taken from metadata supplied by the sample provider and were not determined by assay-based typing. Subjects who had been exposed to COVID-19, were actively infected with it, or had recovered from it provided the deeply sampled blood TCRbeta repertoires that made up the dataset. Samples were obtained from the ongoing ImmuneRACE study (first 160 participants) and from roughly 1,300 subjects provided by 6 global collaborators. The material from the prospective study consisted of cDNA or gDNA derived from T cells, B-cell-depleted T cells, or PBMCs. The repertoires were released in a freely available public database meant as a resource for research on the immune response to SARS-CoV-2.

Each collaborating institution followed its own protocols to collect whole blood in K2EDTA tubes. Collaborator samples were shipped for TCRbeta analysis as frozen whole blood, isolated PBMCs, or DNA extracted from either sample type. CDR1 MGHRA and CDR2 YSYEKL were looked up in the germline V gene. From its cysteine to its phenylalanine, the CDR3 spans 14 amino acids. Only the CDR3 region is kept as DNA, spanning 42 bases read in frame from base 1. Trimming takes 1 base from V and 11 bases from J, and the germline ends sit 12 bases apart. TCRbeta CDR3 regions were amplified from genomic DNA using the immunoSEQ Assay, a bias-controlled multiplex PCR. The paper's processing steps were these. The number of nucleated cells in each sample was estimated from the amplification of reference gene primers within the assay. To quantify the absolute abundance of each unique TCRbeta CDR3 rearrangement, sequence reads were collapsed and filtered. For each sample, productive Simpson clonality was calculated by taking the square root of Simpson's diversity index across productive rearrangements. TCRdb holds this immuneACCESS table with in-frame rearrangements only. Some clones are missing; in checked studies, unresolved V genes explain under half, and the rest has no known cause. The D gene and trimming were derived from the DNA, and the V and J assignments and clone size from that table. The sample table holds about 100,000 clones, of which under 90% were seen once. The ten top clones hold 9.5% to 15% of the sample.

This clone appeared a few times. Its cognate antigen has yet to be identified. Base qualities were left out, and no much larger clone turns up one base away. General conclusions and limits of the study: How much clinical and demographic metadata was included differed by source and by participant, and the metadata was provided uncurated.

The TCR sequence derives from a human donor in a cohort sampled during active COVID-19. Sequencing was performed on peripheral blood. The V and J segments used are TRBV4-1 and TRBJ1-6; a confident D gene designation cannot be given. The sequenced DNA: TGCGCCAGCAGCCAAGGCCGGGGTTGGACACCCCTCCACTTT. Its amino acids are CASSQGRGWTPLHF.